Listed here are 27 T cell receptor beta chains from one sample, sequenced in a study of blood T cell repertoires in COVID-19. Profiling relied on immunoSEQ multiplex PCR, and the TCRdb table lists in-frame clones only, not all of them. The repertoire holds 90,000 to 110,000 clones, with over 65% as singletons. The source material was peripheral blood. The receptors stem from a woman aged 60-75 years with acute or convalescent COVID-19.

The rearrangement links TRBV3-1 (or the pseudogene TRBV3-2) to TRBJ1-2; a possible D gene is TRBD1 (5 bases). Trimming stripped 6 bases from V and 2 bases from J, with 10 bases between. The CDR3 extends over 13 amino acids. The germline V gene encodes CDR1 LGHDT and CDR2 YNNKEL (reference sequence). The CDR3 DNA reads TGTGCCAGCAGTAAGACAGAGAACTATGGCTACACCTTC. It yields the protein CASSKTENYGYTF.

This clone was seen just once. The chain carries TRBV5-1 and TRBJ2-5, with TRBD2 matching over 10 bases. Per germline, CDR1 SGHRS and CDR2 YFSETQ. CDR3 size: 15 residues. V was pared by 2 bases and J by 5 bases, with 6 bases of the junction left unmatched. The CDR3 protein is CASSLSGRALETQYF. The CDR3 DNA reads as TGCGCCAGCAGCTTAAGCGGGAGGGCCTTGGAGACCCAGTACTTC.

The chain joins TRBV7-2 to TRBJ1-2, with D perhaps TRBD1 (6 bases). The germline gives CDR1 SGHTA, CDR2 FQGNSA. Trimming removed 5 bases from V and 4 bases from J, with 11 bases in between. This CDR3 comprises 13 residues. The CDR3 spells CASSEQGPYGYTF. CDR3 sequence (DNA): TGTGCCAGCAGCGAACAGGGTCCCTATGGCTACACCTTC.

The CDR3 DNA sequence: TGTGCCAGCAGCTTATTGCGGGGGGGCGAGACCCAGTACTTC. Translated: CASSLLRGGETQYF. The V gene is TRBV7-2, the J gene TRBJ2-5; 9 nucleotides align to TRBD2. Per germline, CDR1 SGHTA and CDR2 FQGNSA. The CDR3 runs to 14 residues. V was pared by 2 bases and J by 5 bases, with 3 bases of the junction left unmatched.

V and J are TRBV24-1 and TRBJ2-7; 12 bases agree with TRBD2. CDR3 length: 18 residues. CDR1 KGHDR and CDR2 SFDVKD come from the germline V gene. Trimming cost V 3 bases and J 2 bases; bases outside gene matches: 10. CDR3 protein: CATSDPGLAGKSPYEQYF. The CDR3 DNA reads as TGTGCCACCAGTGATCCTGGACTAGCGGGAAAAAGTCCCTACGAGCAGTACTTC.

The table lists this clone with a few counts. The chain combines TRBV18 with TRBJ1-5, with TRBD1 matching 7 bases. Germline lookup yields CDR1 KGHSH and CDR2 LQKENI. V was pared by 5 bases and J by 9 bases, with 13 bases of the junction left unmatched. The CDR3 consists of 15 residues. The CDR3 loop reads CASSALPQGDGPQHF. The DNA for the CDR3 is TGTGCCAGCTCAGCGCTACCCCAGGGGGACGGGCCCCAGCATTTT.

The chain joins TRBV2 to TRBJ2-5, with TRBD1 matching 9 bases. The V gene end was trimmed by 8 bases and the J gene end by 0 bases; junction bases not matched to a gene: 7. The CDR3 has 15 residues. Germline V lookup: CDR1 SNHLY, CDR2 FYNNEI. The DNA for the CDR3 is TGTGCCAGCTGTATGACAGGGGGGCACCAAGAGACCCAGTACTTC. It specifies CASCMTGGHQETQYF.

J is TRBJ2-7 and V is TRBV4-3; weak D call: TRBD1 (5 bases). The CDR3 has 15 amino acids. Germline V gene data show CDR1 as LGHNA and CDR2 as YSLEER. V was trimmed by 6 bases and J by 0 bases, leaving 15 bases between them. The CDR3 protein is CASSPARVSSYEQYF. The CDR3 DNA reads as TGCGCCAGCAGTCCCGCCAGGGTTAGCTCCTACGAGCAGTACTTC.

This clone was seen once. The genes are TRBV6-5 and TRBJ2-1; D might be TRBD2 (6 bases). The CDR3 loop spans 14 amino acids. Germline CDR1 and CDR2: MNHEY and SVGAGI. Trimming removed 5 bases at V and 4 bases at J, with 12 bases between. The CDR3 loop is CASSQRLAYNEQFF. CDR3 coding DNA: TGTGCCAGCAGTCAAAGGCTAGCGTACAATGAGCAGTTCTTC.

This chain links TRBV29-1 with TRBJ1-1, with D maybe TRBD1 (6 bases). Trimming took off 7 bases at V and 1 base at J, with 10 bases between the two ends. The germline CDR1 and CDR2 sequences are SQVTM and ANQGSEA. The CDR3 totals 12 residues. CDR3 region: CSAVTGNTEAFF. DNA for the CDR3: TGCAGCGCAGTGACAGGGAACACTGAAGCTTTCTTT. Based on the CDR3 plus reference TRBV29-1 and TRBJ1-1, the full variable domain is SAVISQKPSRDICQRGTSLTIQCQVDSQVTMMFWYRQQPGQSLTLIATANQGSEATYESGFVIDKFPISRPNLTFSTLTVSNMSPEDSSIYLCSAVTGNTEAFFGQGTRLTVV.

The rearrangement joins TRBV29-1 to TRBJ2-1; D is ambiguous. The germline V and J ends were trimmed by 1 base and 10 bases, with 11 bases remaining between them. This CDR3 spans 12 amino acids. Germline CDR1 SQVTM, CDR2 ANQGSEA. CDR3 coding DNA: TGCAGCGTTGAAGTCGGTGGAGCGGAGCAGTTCTTC. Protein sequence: CSVEVGGAEQFF.

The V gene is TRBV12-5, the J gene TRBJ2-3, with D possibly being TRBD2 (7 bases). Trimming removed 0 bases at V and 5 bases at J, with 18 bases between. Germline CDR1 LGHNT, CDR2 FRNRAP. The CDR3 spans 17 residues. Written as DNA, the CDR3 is TGTGCTAGTGGTTTGGTAAGGGGGGGGCGCGGATTAGATACGCAGTATTTT. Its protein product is CASGLVRGGRGLDTQYF. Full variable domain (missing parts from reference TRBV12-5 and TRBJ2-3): DARVTQTPRHKVTEMGQEVTMRCQPILGHNTVFWYRQTMMQGLELLAYFRNRAPLDDSGMPKDRFSAEMPDATLATLKIQPSEPRDSAVYFCASGLVRGGRGLDTQYFGPGTRLTVL.

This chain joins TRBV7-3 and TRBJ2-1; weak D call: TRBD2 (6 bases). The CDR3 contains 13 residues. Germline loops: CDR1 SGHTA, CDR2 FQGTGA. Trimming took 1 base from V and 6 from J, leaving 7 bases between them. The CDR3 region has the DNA TGTGCCAGCAGCTTAAATAGCGGCAATGAGCAGTTCTTC. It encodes CASSLNSGNEQFF.

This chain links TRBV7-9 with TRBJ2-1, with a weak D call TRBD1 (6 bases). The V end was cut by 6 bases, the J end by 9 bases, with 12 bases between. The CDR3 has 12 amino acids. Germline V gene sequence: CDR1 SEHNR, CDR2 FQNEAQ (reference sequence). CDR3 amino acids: CASSRTGFEQFF. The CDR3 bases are TGTGCCAGCAGTCGTACAGGGTTTGAGCAGTTCTTC.

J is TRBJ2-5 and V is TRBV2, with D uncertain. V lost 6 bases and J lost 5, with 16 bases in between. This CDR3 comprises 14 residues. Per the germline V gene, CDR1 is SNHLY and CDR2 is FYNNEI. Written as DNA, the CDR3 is TGTGCCAGCAGGACCATGGGCGTTCCCGAGACCCAGTACTTC. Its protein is CASRTMGVPETQYF.

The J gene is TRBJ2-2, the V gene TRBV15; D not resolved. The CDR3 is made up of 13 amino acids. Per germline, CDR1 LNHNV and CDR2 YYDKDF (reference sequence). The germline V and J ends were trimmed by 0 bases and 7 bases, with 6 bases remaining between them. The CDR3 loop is CATSRDFGGELFF. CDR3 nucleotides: TGTGCCACCAGCAGAGATTTCGGCGGGGAGCTGTTTTTT.

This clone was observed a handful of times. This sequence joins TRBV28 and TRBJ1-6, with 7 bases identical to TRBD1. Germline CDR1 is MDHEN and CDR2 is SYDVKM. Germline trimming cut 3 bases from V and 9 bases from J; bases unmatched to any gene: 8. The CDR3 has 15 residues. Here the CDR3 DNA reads TGTGCCAGCAGTTTCGAGGGGGCTTGGCGTTCACCCCTCCACTTT. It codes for CASSFEGAWRSPLHF.

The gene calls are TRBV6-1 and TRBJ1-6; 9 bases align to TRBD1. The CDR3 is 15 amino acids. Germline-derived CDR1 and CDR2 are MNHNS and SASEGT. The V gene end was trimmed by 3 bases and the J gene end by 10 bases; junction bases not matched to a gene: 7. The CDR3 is CASSDGTGRFSPLHF. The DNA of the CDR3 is TGTGCCAGCAGTGATGGGACAGGGAGGTTCTCACCCCTCCACTTT.

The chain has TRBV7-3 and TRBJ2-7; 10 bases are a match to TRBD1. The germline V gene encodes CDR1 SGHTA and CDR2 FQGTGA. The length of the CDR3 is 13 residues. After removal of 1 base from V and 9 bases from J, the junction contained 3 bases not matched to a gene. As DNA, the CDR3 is TGTGCCAGCAGCTTAAGGGGACAGGGGCGGCAGTACTTC. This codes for CASSLRGQGRQYF. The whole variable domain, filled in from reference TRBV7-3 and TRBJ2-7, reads GAGVSQTPSNKVTEKGKYVELRCDPISGHTALYWYRQSLGQGPEFLIYFQGTGAADDSGLPNDRFFAVRPEGSVSTLKIQRTERGDSAVYLCASSLRGQGRQYFGPGTRLTVT.

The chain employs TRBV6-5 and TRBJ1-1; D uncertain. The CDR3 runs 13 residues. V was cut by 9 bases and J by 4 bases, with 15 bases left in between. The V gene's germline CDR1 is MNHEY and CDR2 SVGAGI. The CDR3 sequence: CASETMSGTEAFF. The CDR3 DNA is TGTGCCAGTGAGACAATGAGCGGCACTGAAGCTTTCTTT.

This chain's CDR3 is CASSPRGTLAKNIQYF. The CDR3 DNA reads TGTGCCAGCAGCCCCCGGGGGACCCTAGCCAAAAACATTCAGTACTTC. The rearrangement uses TRBV27 and TRBJ2-4, with a tentative D call TRBD2 (6 bases). The germline gives CDR1 MNHEY, CDR2 SMNVEV (reference sequence). The CDR3 has 16 amino acids. With 6 bases removed from V and 0 bases from J, the gap between germline ends came to 15 bases.

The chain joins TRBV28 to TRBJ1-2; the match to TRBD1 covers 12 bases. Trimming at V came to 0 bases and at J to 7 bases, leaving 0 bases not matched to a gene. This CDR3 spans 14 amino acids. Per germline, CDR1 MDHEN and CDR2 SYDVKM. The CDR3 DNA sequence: TGTGCCAGCAGTTTATGGGGACAGGGGGCTGGCTACACCTTC. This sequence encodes CASSLWGQGAGYTF.

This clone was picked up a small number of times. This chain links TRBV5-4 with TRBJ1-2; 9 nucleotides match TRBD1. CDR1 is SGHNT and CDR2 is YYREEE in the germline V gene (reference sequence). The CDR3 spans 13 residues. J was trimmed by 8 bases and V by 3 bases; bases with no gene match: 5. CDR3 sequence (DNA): TGTGCCAGCAGCTCATCGGGACAGGGAGGCTACACCTTC. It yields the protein CASSSSGQGGYTF.

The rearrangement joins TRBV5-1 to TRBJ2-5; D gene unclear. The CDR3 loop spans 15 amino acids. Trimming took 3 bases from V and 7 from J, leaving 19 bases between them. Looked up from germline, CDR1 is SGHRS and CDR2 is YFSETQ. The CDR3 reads CASSSVVTGYRTQYF. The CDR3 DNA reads TGCGCCAGCAGCTCGGTGGTCACTGGTTATAGGACCCAGTACTTC.

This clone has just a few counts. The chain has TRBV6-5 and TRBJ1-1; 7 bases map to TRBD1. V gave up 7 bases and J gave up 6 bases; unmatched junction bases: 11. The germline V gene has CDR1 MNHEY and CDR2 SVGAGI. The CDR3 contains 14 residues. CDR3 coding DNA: TGTGCCAGCATACAGACAGGGAATAACGCTGAAGCTTTCTTT. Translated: CASIQTGNNAEAFF.

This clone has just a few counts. The CDR3: CASSYSTGGWETQYF. The CDR3 DNA is TGTGCCAGCAGTTACTCGACAGGGGGCTGGGAGACCCAGTACTTC. This sequence joins TRBV6-2 or TRBV6-3 and TRBJ2-5; 10 bases are shared with TRBD1. The CDR3 runs to 15 residues. J was trimmed by 5 bases and V by 0 bases; bases with no gene match: 3. Germline lookup yields CDR1 MNHEY and CDR2 SVGEGT.

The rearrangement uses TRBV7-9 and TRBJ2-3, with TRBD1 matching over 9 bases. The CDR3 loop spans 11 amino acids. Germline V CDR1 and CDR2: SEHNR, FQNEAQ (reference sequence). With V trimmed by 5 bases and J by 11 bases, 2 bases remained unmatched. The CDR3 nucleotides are TGTGCCAGCAGCATGACAGGGGGGCAGTATTTT. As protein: CASSMTGGQYF.